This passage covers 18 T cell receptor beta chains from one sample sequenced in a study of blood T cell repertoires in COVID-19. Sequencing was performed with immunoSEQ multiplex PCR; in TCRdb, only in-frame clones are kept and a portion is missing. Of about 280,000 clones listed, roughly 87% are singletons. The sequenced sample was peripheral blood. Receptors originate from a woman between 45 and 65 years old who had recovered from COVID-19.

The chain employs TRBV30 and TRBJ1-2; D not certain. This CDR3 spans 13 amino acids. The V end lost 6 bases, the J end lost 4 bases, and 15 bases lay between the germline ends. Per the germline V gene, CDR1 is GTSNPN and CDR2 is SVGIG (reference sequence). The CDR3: CACSGWEGYGYTF. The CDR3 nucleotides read TGTGCCTGCTCCGGATGGGAGGGCTATGGCTACACCTTC.

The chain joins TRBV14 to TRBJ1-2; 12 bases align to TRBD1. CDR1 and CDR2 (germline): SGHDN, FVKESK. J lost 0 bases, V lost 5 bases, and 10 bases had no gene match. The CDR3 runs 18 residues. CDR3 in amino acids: CASSSSGTGGLANYGYTF. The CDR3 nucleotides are TGTGCCAGCAGCTCATCCGGGACAGGGGGCCTCGCTAACTATGGCTACACCTTC.

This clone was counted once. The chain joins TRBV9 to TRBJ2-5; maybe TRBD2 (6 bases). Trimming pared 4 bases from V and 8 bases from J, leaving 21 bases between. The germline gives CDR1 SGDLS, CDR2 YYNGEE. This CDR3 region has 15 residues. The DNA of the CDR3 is TGTGCCAGCAGCCCCTACCTAAGGGACTTCAGTACCCAGTACTTC. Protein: CASSPYLRDFSTQYF.

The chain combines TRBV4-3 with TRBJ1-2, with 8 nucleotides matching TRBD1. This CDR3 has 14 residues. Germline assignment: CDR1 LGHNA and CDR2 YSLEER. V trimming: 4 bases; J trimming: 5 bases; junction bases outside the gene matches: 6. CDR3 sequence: CASSPPDRVYGYTF. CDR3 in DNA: TGCGCCAGCAGCCCCCCGGACAGGGTGTATGGCTACACCTTC.

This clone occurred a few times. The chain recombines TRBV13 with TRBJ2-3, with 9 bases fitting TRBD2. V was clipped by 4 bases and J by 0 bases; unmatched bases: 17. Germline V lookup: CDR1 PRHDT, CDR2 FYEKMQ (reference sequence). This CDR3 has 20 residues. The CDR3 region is CASSSYRRREGRSSTDTQYF. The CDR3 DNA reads TGTGCCAGCAGCTCATACCGGAGGCGGGAGGGCCGATCTAGCACAGATACGCAGTATTTT.

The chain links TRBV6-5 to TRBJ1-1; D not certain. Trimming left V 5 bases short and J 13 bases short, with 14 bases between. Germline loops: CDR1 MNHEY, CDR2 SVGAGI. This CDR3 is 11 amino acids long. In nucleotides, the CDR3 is TGTGCCAGCAGTACGGCTCGTGAGGGTTTCTTT. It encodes CASSTAREGFF.

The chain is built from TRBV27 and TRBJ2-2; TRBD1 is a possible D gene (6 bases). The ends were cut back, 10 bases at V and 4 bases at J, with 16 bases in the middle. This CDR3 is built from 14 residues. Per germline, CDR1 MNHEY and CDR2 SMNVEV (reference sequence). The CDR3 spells CAISDRSGTGELFF. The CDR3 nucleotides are TGTGCCATCTCCGACAGGAGTGGCACCGGGGAGCTGTTTTTT.

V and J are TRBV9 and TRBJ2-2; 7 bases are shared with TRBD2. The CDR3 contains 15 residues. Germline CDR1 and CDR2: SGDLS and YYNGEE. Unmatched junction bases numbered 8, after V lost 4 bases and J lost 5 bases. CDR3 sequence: CASSPTAGVTGELFF. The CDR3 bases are TGTGCCAGCAGCCCCACTGCGGGGGTTACCGGGGAGCTGTTTTTT.

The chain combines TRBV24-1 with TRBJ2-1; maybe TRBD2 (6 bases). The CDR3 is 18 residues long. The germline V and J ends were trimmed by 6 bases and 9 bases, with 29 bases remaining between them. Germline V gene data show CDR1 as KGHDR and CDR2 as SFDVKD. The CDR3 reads CATSPSNVGGPYPPEQFF. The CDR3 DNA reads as TGTGCCACCAGTCCATCTAATGTGGGGGGACCGTATCCTCCTGAGCAGTTCTTC.

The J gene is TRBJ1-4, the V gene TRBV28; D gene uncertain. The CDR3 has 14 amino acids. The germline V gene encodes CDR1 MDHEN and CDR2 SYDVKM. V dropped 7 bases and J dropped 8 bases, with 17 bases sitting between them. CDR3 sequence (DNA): TGTGCCAGCACCCTAGGAGGTTTGAACGAAAAACTGTTTTTT. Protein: CASTLGGLNEKLFF.

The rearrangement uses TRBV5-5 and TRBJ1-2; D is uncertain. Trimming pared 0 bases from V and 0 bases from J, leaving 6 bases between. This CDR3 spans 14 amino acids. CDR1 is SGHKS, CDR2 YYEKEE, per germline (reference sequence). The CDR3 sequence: CASSLANSNYGYTF. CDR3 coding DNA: TGTGCCAGCAGCTTGGCGAACTCTAACTATGGCTACACCTTC.

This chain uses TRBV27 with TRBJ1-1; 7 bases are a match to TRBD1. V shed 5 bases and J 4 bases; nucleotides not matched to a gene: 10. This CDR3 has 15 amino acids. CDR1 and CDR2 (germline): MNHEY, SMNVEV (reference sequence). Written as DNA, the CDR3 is TGTGCCAGCAGTATGCTCACAGGGGTCGTCACTGAAGCTTTCTTT. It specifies CASSMLTGVVTEAFF.

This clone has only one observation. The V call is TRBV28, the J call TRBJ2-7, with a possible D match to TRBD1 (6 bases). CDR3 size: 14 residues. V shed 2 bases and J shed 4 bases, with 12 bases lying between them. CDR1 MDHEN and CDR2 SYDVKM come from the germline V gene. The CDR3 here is CASSLPGGSYEQYF. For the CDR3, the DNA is TGTGCCAGCAGTTTACCTGGGGGCTCATACGAGCAGTACTTC.

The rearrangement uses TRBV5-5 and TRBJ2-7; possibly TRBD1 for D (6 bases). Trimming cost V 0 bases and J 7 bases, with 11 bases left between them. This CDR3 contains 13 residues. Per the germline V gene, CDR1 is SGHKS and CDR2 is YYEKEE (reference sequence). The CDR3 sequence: CASSLAGVWEQYF. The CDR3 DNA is TGTGCCAGCAGCTTGGCAGGGGTGTGGGAGCAGTACTTC.

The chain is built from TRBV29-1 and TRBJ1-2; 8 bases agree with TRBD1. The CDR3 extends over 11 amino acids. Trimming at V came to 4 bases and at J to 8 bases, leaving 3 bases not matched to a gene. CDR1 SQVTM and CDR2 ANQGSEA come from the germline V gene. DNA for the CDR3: TGCAGCGTTGGGTCAGGGGGCGGCTACACCTTC. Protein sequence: CSVGSGGGYTF.

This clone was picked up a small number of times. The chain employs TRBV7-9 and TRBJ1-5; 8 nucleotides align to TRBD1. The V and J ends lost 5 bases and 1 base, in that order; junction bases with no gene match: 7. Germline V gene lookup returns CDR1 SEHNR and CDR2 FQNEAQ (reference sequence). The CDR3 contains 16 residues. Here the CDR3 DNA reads TGTGCCAGCAGCCCCGGACAGGGCCCGAGCAATCAGCCCCAGCATTTT. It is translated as CASSPGQGPSNQPQHF. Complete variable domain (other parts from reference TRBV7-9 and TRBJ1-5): DTGVSQNPRHKITKRGQNVTFRCDPISEHNRLYWYRQTLGQGPEFLTYFQNEAQLEKSRLLSDRFSAERPKGSFSTLEIQRTEQGDSAMYLCASSPGQGPSNQPQHFGDGTRLSIL.

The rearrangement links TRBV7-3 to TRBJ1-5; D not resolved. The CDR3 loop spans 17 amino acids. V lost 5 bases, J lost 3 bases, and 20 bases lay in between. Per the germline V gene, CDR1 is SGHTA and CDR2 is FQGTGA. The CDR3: CASSPPWPRHDNQPQHF. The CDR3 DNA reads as TGTGCCAGCAGCCCCCCCTGGCCTCGACACGACAATCAGCCCCAGCATTTT.

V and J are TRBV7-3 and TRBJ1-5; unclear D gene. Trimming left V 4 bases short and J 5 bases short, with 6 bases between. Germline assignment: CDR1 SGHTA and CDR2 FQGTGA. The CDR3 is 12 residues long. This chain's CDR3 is CASSSEYQPQHF. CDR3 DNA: TGTGCCAGCAGCTCTGAGTATCAGCCCCAGCATTTT.